A single TCR beta chain is shown here with its context. This entry belongs to a study of blood T cell repertoires in COVID-19. Study details: There were acute and convalescent COVID-19 samples, and they came from the United States, Italy and Spain. PBMCs, B-cell-depleted T cells, or T cells were the source of the cDNA or gDNA that made up the material.

Per the authors' pipeline: The authors estimated nucleated cell counts from reference gene primer amplification. The data were produced by immunoSEQ multiplex PCR, yet TCRdb's version contains in-frame clones alone and is incomplete. The V and J calls and clone size are taken from that table; D and trimming were inferred from the DNA. The sample yields approximately 190,000 clones, 79% seen once. This TCR derives from a man between 60 and 70 years old with active or convalescent COVID-19. Sequenced material: peripheral blood.

The DNA of the CDR3 is TGTGCCACCAGTGACGGACAGGGTTTGGGAGTAGATACGCAGTATTTT. Translated, it gives CATSDGQGLGVDTQYF. The chain has TRBV24-1 and TRBJ2-3; TRBD1 agrees at 8 bases. Looked up from germline, CDR1 is KGHDR and CDR2 is SFDVKD. This CDR3 has 16 amino acids. The ends lost 4 bases at V and 5 bases at J; junction bases unmatched: 10.